Sequencing of this T cell receptor beta chain was carried out in a study of technical replicates of blood from several donors. The germline gives CDR1 MNHNY, CDR2 SVGAGI (reference sequence). The CDR3 is 13 residues long. Trimming cost V 5 bases and J 5 bases; bases outside gene matches: 3. Generated by immunoSEQ multiplex PCR, the TCRdb table keeps only in-frame clones and is missing some. The table shows 90,000 or so clones, with 85% to 95% occurring only once. The chain employs TRBV6-6 and TRBJ1-5; the match to TRBD1 covers 7 bases. The sequenced material came from T cells isolated from PBMCs. This TCR was recovered from a human donor in good health. In DNA, the CDR3 is TGTGCCAGCAGTCTCCAGGGGGATCAGCCCCAGCATTTT. It yields the protein CASSLQGDQPQHF.